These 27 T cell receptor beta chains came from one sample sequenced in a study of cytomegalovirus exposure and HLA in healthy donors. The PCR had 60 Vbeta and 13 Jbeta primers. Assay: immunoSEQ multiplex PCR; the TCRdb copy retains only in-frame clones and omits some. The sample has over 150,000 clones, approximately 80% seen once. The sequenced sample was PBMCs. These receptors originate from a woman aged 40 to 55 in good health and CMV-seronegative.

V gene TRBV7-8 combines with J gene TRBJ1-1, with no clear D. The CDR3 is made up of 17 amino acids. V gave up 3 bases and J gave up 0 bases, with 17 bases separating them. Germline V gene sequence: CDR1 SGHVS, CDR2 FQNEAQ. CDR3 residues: CASSLSLHAGLNTEAFF. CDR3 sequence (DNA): TGTGCCAGCAGCTTGTCGCTCCACGCGGGCTTGAACACTGAAGCTTTCTTT.

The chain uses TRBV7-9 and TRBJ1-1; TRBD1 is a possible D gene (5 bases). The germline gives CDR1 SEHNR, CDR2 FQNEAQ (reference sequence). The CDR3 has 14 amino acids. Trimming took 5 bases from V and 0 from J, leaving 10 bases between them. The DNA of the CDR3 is TGTGCCAGCAGCGGGTGGGGGGTGAACACTGAAGCTTTCTTT. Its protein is CASSGWGVNTEAFF.

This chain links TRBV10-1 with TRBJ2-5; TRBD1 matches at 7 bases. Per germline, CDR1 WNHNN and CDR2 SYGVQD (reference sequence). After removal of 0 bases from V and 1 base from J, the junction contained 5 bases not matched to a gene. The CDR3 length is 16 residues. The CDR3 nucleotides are TGCGCCAGCAGTGAGTCGAGGACAGGCCCCCAAGAGACCCAGTACTTC. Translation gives CASSESRTGPQETQYF.

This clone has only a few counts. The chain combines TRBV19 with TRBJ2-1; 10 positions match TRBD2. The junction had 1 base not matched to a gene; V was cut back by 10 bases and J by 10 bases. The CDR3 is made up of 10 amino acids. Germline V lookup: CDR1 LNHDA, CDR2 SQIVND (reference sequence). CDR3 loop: CATLAGEQFF. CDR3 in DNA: TGTGCCACACTAGCGGGGGAGCAGTTCTTC.

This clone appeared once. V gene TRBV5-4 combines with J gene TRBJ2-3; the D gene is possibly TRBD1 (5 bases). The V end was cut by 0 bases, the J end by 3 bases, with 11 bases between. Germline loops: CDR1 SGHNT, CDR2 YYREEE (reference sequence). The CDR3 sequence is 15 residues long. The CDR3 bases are TGTGCCAGCAGCTTGGAAGGGGCGAGGACAGATACGCAGTATTTT. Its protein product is CASSLEGARTDTQYF.

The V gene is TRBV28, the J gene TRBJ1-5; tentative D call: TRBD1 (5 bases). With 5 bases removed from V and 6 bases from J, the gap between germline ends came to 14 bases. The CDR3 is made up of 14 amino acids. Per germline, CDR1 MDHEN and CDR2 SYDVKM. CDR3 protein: CASSTQGVGQPQHF. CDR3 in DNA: TGTGCCAGCAGTACGCAGGGTGTGGGTCAGCCCCAGCATTTT.

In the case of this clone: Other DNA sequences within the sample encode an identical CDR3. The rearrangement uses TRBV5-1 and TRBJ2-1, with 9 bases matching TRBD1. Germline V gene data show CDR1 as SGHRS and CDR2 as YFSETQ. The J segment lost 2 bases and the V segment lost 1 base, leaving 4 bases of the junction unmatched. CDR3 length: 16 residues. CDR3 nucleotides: TGCGCCAGCAGCTTGTCCCGGGACAGGGCCTACAATGAGCAGTTCTTC. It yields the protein CASSLSRDRAYNEQFF.

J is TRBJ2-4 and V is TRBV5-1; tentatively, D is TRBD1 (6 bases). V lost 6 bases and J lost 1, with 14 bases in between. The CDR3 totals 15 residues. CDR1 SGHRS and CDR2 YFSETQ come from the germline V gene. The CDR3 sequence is CASNRSDRAKNIQYF. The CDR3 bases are TGCGCCAGCAACCGATCAGACAGGGCCAAAAACATTCAGTACTTC.

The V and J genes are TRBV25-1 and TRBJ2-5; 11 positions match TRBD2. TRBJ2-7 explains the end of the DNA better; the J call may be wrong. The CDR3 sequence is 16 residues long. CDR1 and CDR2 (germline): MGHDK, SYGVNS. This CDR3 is CASSEFTSGRYYEQYF. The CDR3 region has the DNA TGTGCCAGCAGTGAATTTACTAGCGGGAGATACTACGAGCAGTACTTC.

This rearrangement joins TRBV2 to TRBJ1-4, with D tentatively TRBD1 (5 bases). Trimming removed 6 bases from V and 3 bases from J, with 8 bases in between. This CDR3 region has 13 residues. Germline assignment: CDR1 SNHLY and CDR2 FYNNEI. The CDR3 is CASRTDPNEKLFF. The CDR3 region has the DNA TGTGCCAGCAGGACAGATCCTAATGAAAAACTGTTTTTT.

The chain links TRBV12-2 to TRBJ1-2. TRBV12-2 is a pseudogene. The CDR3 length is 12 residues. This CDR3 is CASRASEYGYTF. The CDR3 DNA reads TGTGCAAGTCGAGCGAGTGAGTATGGCTACACCTTC.

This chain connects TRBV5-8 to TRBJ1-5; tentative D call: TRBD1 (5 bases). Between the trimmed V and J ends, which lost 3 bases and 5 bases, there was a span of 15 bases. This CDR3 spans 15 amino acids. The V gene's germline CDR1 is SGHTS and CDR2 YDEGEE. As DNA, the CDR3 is TGTGCCAGCAGCTGGGGGGGACTCGCCGATCAGCCCCAGCATTTT. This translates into CASSWGGLADQPQHF.

CDR3 sequence: CSVDQEAFF. The CDR3 nucleotides are TGCAGCGTTGATCAGGAAGCTTTCTTT. The chain uses TRBV29-1 and TRBJ1-1, with D hard to call. The CDR3 consists of 9 residues. Trimming removed 3 bases at V and 8 bases at J, with 4 bases between. In germline, CDR1 is SQVTM, CDR2 ANQGSEA.

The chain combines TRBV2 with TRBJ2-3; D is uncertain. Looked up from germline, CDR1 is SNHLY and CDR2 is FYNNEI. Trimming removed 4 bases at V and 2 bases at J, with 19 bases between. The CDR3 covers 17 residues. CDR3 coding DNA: TGTGCCAGCAGTGGGGTAATGAGGTCGTCGCCCACAGATACGCAGTATTTT. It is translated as CASSGVMRSSPTDTQYF.

The CDR3 loop reads CSVPGQGLEGYTF. The CDR3 DNA follows: TGCAGCGTTCCGGGACAGGGCCTGGAGGGCTACACCTTC. The chain uses TRBV29-1 and TRBJ1-2; 9 bases are a match to TRBD1. V gave up 5 bases and J gave up 8 bases; unmatched junction bases: 9. Germline V gene data show CDR1 as SQVTM and CDR2 as ANQGSEA. This CDR3 spans 13 amino acids. The full variable domain, rest sourced from reference TRBV29-1 and TRBJ1-2, is SAVISQKPSRDICQRGTSLTIQCQVDSQVTMMFWYRQQPGQSLTLIATANQGSEATYESGFVIDKFPISRPNLTFSTLTVSNMSPEDSSIYLCSVPGQGLEGYTFGSGTRLTVV.

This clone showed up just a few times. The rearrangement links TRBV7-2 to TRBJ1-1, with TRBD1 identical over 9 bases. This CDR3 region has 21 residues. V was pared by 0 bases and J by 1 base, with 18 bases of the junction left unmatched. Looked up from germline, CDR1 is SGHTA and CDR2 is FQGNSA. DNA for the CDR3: TGTGCCAGCAGCTTAGCCCGTCCTCGGACAGGGGCTTCTAAAGGGAACACTGAAGCTTTCTTT. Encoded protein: CASSLARPRTGASKGNTEAFF.

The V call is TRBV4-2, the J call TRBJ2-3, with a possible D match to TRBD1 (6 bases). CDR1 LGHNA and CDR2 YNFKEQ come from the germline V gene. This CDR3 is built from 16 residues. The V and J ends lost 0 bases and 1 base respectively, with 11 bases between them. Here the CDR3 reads CASSQERAGGTDTQYF. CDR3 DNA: TGTGCCAGCAGCCAAGAAAGGGCAGGGGGCACAGATACGCAGTATTTT.

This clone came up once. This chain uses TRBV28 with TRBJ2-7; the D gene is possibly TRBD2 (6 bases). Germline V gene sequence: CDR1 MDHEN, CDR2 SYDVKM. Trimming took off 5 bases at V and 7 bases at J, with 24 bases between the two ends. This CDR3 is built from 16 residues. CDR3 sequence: CASSLSGDPESEEQYF. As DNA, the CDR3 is TGTGCCAGCAGTCTCTCGGGGGACCCAGAGTCGGAGGAGCAGTACTTC.

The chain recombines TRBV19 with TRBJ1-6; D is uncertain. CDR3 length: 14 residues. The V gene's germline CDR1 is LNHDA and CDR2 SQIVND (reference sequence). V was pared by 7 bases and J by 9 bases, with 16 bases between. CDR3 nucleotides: TGTGCCAGTATCCCGCGGGCCGAGGGTTCACCCCTCCACTTT. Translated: CASIPRAEGSPLHF.

The CDR3 here is CASSPRLAGAYEQYF. The CDR3 region has the DNA TGTGCCAGCAGCCCGCGTTTAGCGGGAGCCTACGAGCAGTACTTC. The chain links TRBV5-4 to TRBJ2-7; 9 bases match TRBD2. The CDR3 sequence is 15 residues long. CDR1 and CDR2 from the germline V gene are SGHNT and YYREEE (reference sequence). V shed 4 bases, J shed 2 bases, and the junction held 7 bases outside the gene matches.

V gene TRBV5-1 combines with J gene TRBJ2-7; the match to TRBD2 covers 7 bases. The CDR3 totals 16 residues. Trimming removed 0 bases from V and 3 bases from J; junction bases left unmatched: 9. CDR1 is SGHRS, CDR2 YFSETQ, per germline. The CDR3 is CASSLVGSGPVYEQYF. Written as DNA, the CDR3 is TGCGCCAGCAGCTTGGTAGGTAGCGGGCCCGTCTACGAGCAGTACTTC.

The CDR3 coding sequence is TGTGCCAGCAGCGCGGACGGGGGTAGGAACACTGAAGCTTTCTTT. It yields the protein CASSADGGRNTEAFF. The chain combines TRBV5-4 with TRBJ1-1; D perhaps matches TRBD1 (5 bases). Germline V lookup: CDR1 SGHNT, CDR2 YYREEE (reference sequence). This CDR3 comprises 15 residues. Trimming shortened V by 4 bases and J by 1 base, and 14 bases separated the two germline ends.

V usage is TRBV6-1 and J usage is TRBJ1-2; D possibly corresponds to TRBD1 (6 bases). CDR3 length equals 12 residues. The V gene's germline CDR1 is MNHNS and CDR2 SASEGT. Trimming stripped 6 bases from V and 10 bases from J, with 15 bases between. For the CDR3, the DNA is TGTGCCAGCAGGGAAACACAGGGAGACTACACCTTC. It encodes CASRETQGDYTF.

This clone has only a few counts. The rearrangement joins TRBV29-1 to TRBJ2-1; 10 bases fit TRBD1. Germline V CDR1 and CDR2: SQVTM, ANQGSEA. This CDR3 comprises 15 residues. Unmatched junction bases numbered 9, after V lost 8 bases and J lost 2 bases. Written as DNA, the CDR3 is TGCAGCACATTCTCCGGGACAGGGGCCTACAATGAGCAGTTCTTC. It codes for CSTFSGTGAYNEQFF.

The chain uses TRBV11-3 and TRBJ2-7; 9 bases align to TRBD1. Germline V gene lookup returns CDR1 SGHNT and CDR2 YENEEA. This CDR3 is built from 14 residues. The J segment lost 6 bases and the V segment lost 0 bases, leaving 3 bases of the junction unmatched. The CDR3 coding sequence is TGTGCCAGCAGCTTAGAACAGGGGGCGGGCGAGCAGTACTTC. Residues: CASSLEQGAGEQYF.

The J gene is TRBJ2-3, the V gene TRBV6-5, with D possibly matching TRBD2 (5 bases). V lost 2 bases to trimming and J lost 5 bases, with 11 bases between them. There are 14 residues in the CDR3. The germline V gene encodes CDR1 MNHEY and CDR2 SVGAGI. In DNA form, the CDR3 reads TGTGCCAGCAGTTACGAGGGAAGAGGAGATACGCAGTATTTT. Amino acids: CASSYEGRGDTQYF.

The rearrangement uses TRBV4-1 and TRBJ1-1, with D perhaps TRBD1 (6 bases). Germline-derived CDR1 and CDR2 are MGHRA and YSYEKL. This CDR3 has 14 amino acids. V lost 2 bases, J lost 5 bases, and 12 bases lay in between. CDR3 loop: CASSQNRVGTEAFF. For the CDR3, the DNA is TGCGCCAGCAGCCAAAACAGGGTGGGAACTGAAGCTTTCTTT.